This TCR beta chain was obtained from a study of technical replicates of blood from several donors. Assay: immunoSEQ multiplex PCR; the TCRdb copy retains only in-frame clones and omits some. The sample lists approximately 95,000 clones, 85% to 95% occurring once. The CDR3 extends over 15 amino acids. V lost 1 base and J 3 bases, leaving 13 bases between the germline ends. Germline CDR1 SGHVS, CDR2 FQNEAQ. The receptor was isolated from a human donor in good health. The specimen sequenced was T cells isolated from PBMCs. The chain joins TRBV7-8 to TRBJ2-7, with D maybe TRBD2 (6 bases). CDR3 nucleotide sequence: TGTGCCAGCAGCTTAGGAGTGGGAGGTGTCTACGAGCAGTACTTC. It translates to CASSLGVGGVYEQYF.